The subject of this entry is one T cell receptor beta chain. The data are from a study of blood T cell repertoires in COVID-19. Background on the study: T cells, B-cell-depleted T cells, or PBMCs supplied cDNA or gDNA.

Original processing methods: Reference gene primers were amplified, and this amplification served to estimate nucleated cell counts. Profiled with immunoSEQ multiplex PCR; TCRdb holds only in-frame clones, not every one. V and J calls plus clone size are reproduced from that table; the DNA served to infer D and trimming. The sample shows over 60,000 clones, roughly nine tenths of them seen only once. Per the germline V gene, CDR1 is SQVTM and CDR2 is ANQGSEA. Trimming left V 6 bases short and J 7 bases short, with 18 bases between. The CDR3 has 14 amino acids. This chain joins TRBV29-1 and TRBJ1-4; D possibly corresponds to TRBD1 (6 bases). Sequencing input: peripheral blood. This TCR was recovered from a man in his 60s with acute or convalescent COVID-19. The CDR3 nucleotides are TGCAGCGTGAATACAGGGATGTATGGTGAAAAACTGTTTTTT. This gives the protein CSVNTGMYGEKLFF.